The 8 T cell receptor beta chains given below trace back to one sample, sequenced in a study of cytomegalovirus exposure and HLA in healthy donors. PCR primers comprised 60 Vbeta and 13 Jbeta primers. TCRdb's table, derived via immunoSEQ multiplex PCR, lists solely in-frame clones and lacks some. This sample carries around 150,000 clones, nearly 80% of them seen once, and the ten largest clones take 3% to 3.5%. The sequencing sample was made of PBMCs. These receptors all come from a woman between 40 and 50 years old in good health and CMV-seronegative.

V and J are TRBV5-1 and TRBJ2-6, with 9 nucleotides matching TRBD1. Germline CDR1 is SGHRS and CDR2 is YFSETQ. The trim removed 6 bases at V and 0 bases at J, leaving 7 bases unmatched. The CDR3 runs 17 residues. In nucleotides, the CDR3 is TGCGCCAGCACTCCGGGACAGGGATACTCTGGGGCCAACGTCCTGACTTTC. Translated: CASTPGQGYSGANVLTF.

This clone occurred a few times. The chain links TRBV4-1 to TRBJ2-1, with 8 bases that match TRBD2. The CDR3 is 16 residues long. The V gene end was trimmed by 5 bases and the J gene end by 7 bases; junction bases not matched to a gene: 13. The V gene's germline CDR1 is MGHRA and CDR2 YSYEKL. The CDR3 nucleotides read TGCGCCAGCAGCTTCGGACTAGCAAGACTAAAAAATGAGCAGTTCTTC. It specifies CASSFGLARLKNEQFF.

The rearrangement links TRBV11-3 to TRBJ2-7; TRBD1 matches at 10 bases. The CDR3 extends over 15 amino acids. V was pared by 5 bases and J by 2 bases, with 6 bases of the junction left unmatched. From germline, CDR1 is SGHNT and CDR2 YENEEA. CDR3 in amino acids: CASSPGTGETYEQYF. For the CDR3, the DNA is TGTGCCAGCAGCCCCGGGACAGGGGAAACCTACGAGCAGTACTTC. Full variable domain (missing parts from reference TRBV11-3 and TRBJ2-7): EAGVVQSPRYKIIEKKQPVAFWCNPISGHNTLYWYLQNLGQGPELLIRYENEEAVDDSQLPKDRFSAERLKGVDSTLKIQPAELGDSAVYLCASSPGTGETYEQYFGPGTRLTVT.

The gene calls are TRBV6-5 and TRBJ2-1, with D tentatively TRBD2 (5 bases). The length of the CDR3 is 13 residues. Germline CDR1 MNHEY, CDR2 SVGAGI. Trimming cost V 4 bases and J 9 bases, with 13 bases left between them. Here the CDR3 DNA reads TGTGCCAGCAGTTCCCCGATAGGAGGTGAGCAGTTCTTC. Amino acids: CASSSPIGGEQFF.

The gene calls are TRBV6-6 and TRBJ2-5, with 10 bases lining up with TRBD1. The CDR3 is made up of 16 amino acids. Trimming removed 6 bases from V and 1 base from J; junction bases left unmatched: 8. CDR1 MNHNY and CDR2 SVGAGI come from the germline V gene (reference sequence). CDR3 nucleotide sequence: TGTGCCAGCAGCCCCCGGGACAGGGGAGGCCAAGAGACCCAGTACTTC. Protein product: CASSPRDRGGQETQYF.

The gene calls are TRBV6-5 and TRBJ2-3; D is possibly TRBD1 (8 bases). CDR3 length: 16 amino acids. CDR1 and CDR2 from the germline V gene are MNHEY and SVGAGI. Trimming left V 2 bases short and J 4 bases short, with 16 bases between. The CDR3 DNA reads TGTGCCAGCAGTTACCGAAGGACAGGGAGGGCAGATACGCAGTATTTT. Translating it yields CASSYRRTGRADTQYF.

The rearrangement joins TRBV5-5 to TRBJ1-6, with no clear D. There are 14 residues in the CDR3. Germline assignment: CDR1 SGHKS and CDR2 YYEKEE (reference sequence). Deletions cut 6 bases from V and 4 bases from J, with 11 bases between. CDR3 loop: CASNLGGYNSPLHF. The CDR3 nucleotides read TGTGCCAGCAACCTTGGAGGGTATAATTCACCCCTCCACTTT.

The rearrangement uses TRBV5-1 and TRBJ2-3; D gene ambiguous. Trimming took off 0 bases at V and 4 bases at J, with 12 bases between the two ends. Per germline, CDR1 SGHRS and CDR2 YFSETQ. There are 15 residues in the CDR3. CDR3 amino acids: CASSLGLTTADTQYF. The CDR3 DNA follows: TGCGCCAGCAGCTTGGGCTTAACTACCGCAGATACGCAGTATTTT.